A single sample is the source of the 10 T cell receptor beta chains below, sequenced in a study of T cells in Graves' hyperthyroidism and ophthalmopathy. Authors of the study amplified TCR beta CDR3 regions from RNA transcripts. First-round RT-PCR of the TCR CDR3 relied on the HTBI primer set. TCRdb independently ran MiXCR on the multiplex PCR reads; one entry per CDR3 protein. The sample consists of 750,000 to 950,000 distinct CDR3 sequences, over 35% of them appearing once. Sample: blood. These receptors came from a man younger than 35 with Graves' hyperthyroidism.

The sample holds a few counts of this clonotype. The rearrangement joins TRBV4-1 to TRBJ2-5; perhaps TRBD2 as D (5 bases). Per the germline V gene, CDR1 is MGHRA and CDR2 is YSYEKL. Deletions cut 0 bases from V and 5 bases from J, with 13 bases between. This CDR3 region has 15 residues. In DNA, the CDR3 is TGCGCCAGCAGCCAAGATCGCGGACTTGGGGAGACCCAGTACTTC. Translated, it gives CASSQDRGLGETQYF.

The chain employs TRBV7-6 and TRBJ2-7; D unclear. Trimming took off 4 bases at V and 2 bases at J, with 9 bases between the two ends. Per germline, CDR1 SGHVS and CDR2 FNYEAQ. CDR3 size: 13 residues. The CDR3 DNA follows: TGTGCCAGCAGCTGGGCCTCGACCTACGAGCAGTACTTC. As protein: CASSWASTYEQYF. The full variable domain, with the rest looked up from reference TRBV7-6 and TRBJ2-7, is GAGVSQSPRYKVTKRGQDVALRCDPISGHVSLYWYRQALGQGPEFLTYFNYEAQQDKSGLPNDRFSAERPEGSISTLTIQRTEQRDSAMYRCASSWASTYEQYFGPGTRLTVT.

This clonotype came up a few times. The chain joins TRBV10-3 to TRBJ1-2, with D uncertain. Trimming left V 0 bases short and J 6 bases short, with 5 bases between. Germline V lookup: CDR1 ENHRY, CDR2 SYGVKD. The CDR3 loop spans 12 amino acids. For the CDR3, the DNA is TGTGCCATCAGTGAGTCGCCGAATGGCTACACCTTC. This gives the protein CAISESPNGYTF.

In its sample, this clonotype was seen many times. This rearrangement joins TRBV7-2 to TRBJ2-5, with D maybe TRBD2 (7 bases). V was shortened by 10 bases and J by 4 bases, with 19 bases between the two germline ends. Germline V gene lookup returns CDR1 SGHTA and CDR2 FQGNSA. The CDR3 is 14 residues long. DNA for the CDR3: TGTGCCACCTCCTTCGGGGGGCGCAGAGAGACCCAGTACTTC. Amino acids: CATSFGGRRETQYF.

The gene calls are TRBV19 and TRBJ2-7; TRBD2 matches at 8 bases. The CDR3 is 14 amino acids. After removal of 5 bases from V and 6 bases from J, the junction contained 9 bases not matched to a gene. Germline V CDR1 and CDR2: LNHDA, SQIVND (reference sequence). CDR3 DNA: TGTGCCAGTAGTCGGTCTAGCGGGCTCGGCGAGCAGTACTTC. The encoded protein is CASSRSSGLGEQYF. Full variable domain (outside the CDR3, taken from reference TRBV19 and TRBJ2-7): DGGITQSPKYLFRKEGQNVTLSCEQNLNHDAMYWYRQDPGQGLRLIYYSQIVNDFQKGDIAEGYSVSREKKESFPLTVTSAQKNPTAFYLCASSRSSGLGEQYFGPGTRLTVT.

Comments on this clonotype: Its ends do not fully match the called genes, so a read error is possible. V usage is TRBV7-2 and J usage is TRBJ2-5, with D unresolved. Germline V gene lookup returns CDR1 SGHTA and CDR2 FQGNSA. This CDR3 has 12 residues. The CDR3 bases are TGTGCCAACAGCTTAGTGGGGGAGACCCAGTACTTC. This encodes CANSLVGETQYF.

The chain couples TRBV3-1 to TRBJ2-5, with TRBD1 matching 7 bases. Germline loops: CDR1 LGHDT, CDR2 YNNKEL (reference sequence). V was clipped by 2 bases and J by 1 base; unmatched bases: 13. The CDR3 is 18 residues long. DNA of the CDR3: TGTGCCAGCAGCCAACCCCCGTTAGGCAGGGGGACCCAAGAGACCCAGTACTTC. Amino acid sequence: CASSQPPLGRGTQETQYF.

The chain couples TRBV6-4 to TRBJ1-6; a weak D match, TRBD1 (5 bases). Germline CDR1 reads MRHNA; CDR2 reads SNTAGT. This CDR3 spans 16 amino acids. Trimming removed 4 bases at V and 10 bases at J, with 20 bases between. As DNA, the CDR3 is TGTGCCAGCAGTGGGATGGGACCCAGAAGGTACTCACCCCTCCACTTT. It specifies CASSGMGPRRYSPLHF.

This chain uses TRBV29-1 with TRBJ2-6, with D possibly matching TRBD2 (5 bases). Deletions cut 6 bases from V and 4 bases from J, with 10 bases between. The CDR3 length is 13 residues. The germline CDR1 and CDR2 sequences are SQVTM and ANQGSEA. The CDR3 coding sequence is TGCAGCGTCCTCGGGGTGGGGGCCAACGTCCTGACTTTC. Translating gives CSVLGVGANVLTF.

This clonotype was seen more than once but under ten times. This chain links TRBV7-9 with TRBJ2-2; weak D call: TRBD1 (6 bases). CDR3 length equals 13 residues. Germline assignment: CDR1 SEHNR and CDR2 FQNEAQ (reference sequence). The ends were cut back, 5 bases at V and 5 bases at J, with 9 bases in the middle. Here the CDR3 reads CASSNGQTGELFF. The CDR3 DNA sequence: TGTGCCAGCAGCAACGGACAGACCGGGGAGCTGTTTTTT.